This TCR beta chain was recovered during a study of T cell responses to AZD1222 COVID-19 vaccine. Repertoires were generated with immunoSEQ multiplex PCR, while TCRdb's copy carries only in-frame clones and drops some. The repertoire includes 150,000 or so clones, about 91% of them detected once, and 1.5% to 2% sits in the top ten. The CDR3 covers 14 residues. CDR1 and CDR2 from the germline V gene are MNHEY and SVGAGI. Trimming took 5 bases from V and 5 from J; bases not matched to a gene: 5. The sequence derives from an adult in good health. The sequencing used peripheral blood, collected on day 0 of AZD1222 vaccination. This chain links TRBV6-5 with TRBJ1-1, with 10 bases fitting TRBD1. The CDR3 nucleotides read TGTGCCAGCAGTAAGACAGGGGGCGCGACTGAAGCTTTCTTT. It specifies CASSKTGGATEAFF.